This TCR beta chain was sequenced for a study of blood T cells in healthy people across ages. Study-level information: When template switching was applied, about one barcoded beta molecule was captured per two T cells.

Alongside a J-beta primer mix, a sample-barcoded 5' primer served in a second PCR lasting roughly 7 to 12 cycles. One entry per CDR3 protein, called by TCRdb with MiXCR from the 5' RACE reads. The data show roughly 1.7 million distinct CDR3 sequences, about 32% seen once. This CDR3 is built from 15 residues. In germline, CDR1 is MGHRA, CDR2 YSYEKL. Trimming left V 4 bases short and J 0 bases short, with 10 bases between. This chain uses TRBV4-1 with TRBJ2-1; D is unclear. Specimen: blood. The clonotype was recovered from a woman in her twenties or thirties in good health. CDR3 nucleotide sequence: TGCGCCAGCAGCCGAAGGGCCGACTCCTACAATGAGCAGTTCTTC. Its translation: CASSRRADSYNEQFF.